The present T cell receptor beta chain was sequenced within a study of T-cell memory formation after mild COVID-19. This clonotype was observed at least ten times. Germline CDR1 is DFQATT and CDR2 is SNEGSKA (reference sequence). Deletions cut 3 bases from V and 0 bases from J, with 12 bases between. The CDR3 is 14 amino acids. TCRdb processed the 5' RACE reads anew with MiXCR; each CDR3 protein has one entry. The data show about 340,000 distinct CDR3 sequences, approximately 13% seen once. This rearrangement joins TRBV20-1 to TRBJ2-7; a weak D match, TRBD1 (6 bases). The origin of this receptor is a man aged 18 to 30 who had mild COVID-19 (a few samples of this study predate the infection). Cell type and time point are not known. Sequencing was done on a sample of PBMCs or a T cell subset sorted from them (not recorded which). The CDR3 here is CSASRTEGSYEQYF. CDR3 DNA: TGCAGTGCTAGCAGGACAGAAGGCTCCTACGAGCAGTACTTC.